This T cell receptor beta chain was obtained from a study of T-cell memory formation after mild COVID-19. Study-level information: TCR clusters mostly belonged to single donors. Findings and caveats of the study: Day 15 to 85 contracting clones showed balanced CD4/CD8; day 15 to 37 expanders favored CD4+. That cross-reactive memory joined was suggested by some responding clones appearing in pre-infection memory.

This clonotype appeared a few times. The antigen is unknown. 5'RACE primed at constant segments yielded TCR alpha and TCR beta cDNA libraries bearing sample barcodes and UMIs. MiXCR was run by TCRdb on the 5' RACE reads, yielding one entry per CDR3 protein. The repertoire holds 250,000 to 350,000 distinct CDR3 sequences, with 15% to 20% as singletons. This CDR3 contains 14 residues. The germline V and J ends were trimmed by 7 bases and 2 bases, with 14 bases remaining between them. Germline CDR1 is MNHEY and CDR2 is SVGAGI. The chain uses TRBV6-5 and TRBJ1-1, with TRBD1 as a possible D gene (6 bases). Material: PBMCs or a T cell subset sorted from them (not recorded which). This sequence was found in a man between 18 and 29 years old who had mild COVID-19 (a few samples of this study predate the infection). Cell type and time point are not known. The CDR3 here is CASKRTDFNTEAFF. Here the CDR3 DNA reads TGTGCCAGCAAGAGGACAGACTTCAACACTGAAGCTTTCTTT.